Below, 4 T cell receptor beta chains from the same sample are listed, as sequenced in a study of metastatic and nonmetastatic thyroid tumors. Every patient was untreated before thyroid surgery. TCRdb re-clonotyped the PCR reads via MiXCR. This sample has around 6,100 clones, with over 25% found just once. Sequences were obtained from adjacent normal tissue. The receptor source for this set is a female donor with papillary thyroid cancer or a benign thyroid nodule (not recorded which). Some clones in this sample may be carry-over from other donors' samples.

The genes are TRBV7-2 and TRBJ1-6; D gene ambiguous. CDR3 length equals 15 residues. V shed 5 bases and J shed 2 bases, with 10 bases lying between them. CDR1 is SGHTA, CDR2 FQGNSA, per germline. CDR3 region: CASSLTDAYNSPLHF. The CDR3 DNA reads TGTGCCAGCAGCCTAACAGATGCCTATAATTCACCCCTCCACTTT.

A single count supports this clone. At the DNA level, this CDR3 is encoded by other sequences in the same sample as well. The genes are TRBV30 and TRBJ1-2; D is possibly TRBD1 (6 bases). The CDR3 totals 13 residues. The ends were cut back, 3 bases at V and 8 bases at J, with 16 bases in the middle. Per the germline V gene, CDR1 is GTSNPN and CDR2 is SVGIG (reference sequence). CDR3 sequence reads: CAWSVTGGGGYTF. The CDR3 bases are TGTGCCTGGAGCGTAACCGGGGGCGGGGGCTACACCTTC.

Only a few counts were recorded for this clone. The chain uses TRBV12-3 or TRBV12-4 and TRBJ2-7; 10 positions agree with TRBD1. CDR3 size: 14 residues. Germline trimming cut 7 bases from V and 6 bases from J; bases unmatched to any gene: 9. The CDR3, as DNA: TGTGCCAGCATCCTGGGACAGGGGAGTTCCGAGCAGTACTTC. Its translation: CASILGQGSSEQYF.

In its sample, this clone ranks as medium-sized. The chain recombines TRBV5-1 with TRBJ2-7; 7 nucleotides align to TRBD1. The CDR3 has 13 amino acids. J was trimmed by 7 bases and V by 4 bases; bases with no gene match: 8. The germline CDR1 and CDR2 sequences are SGHRS and YFSETQ. This chain's CDR3 is CASSVGTAWEQYF. For the CDR3, the DNA is TGCGCCAGCAGCGTCGGGACAGCATGGGAGCAGTACTTC.